This record covers a single T cell receptor beta chain. Its target is not known. Use of 60 Vbeta and 13 Jbeta primers characterized the PCR. Per the original methods: An analysis that came later counted tens of millions of unique TCR beta chains, approximately 10 million shared. Sequencing used immunoSEQ multiplex PCR; TCRdb keeps in-frame clones, though not all of them. V and J calls plus clone size are reproduced from that table; the DNA served to infer D and trimming. This sample has under 200,000 clones; 80% occur once, and the top ten carry 1%. The source of the sample is a study of cytomegalovirus exposure and HLA in healthy donors. Study as a whole: Most genotyped donors, approximately 81% of 300 to 400, had Caucasian-associated genetic ancestry.

Germline CDR1 MNHNS, CDR2 SASEGT. V was shortened by 4 bases and J by 6 bases, with 12 bases between the two germline ends. The CDR3 spans 14 residues. Study results and limitations: Published work reported that the classifier diagnosed cytomegalovirus status with high specificity and sensitivity. An apparent linkage of common viral pathogens to several of the most significant clusters emerged in a later analysis.

Sequencing input: PBMCs. The chain links TRBV6-1 to TRBJ1-4, with D maybe TRBD1 (5 bases). The source is a woman aged 50 to 65 in good health and CMV-seropositive. In DNA, the CDR3 is TGTGCCAGCAGTGTTTCGACAGTTTATGAAAAACTGTTTTTT. This translates into CASSVSTVYEKLFF.